The present TCR beta chain was sequenced within a study of cytomegalovirus exposure and HLA in healthy donors. Primers included in the PCR were 60 Vbeta and 13 Jbeta primers. Profiled with immunoSEQ multiplex PCR; TCRdb holds only in-frame clones, not every one. The data contain 150,000 or so clones, roughly 80% of them singletons. Looked up from germline, CDR1 is SGHRS and CDR2 is YFSETQ. Between the trimmed V and J ends, which lost 0 bases and 7 bases, there was a span of 11 bases. There are 13 residues in the CDR3. Notes on the study in general: Analyzed later, most CMV-associated TCR beta chains appeared HLA-restricted.

Worth noting for this clone: Its specificity is unknown.

This TCR was sampled from a male donor in good health and CMV-seropositive. The V gene is TRBV5-1, the J gene TRBJ2-7; unclear D gene. Sequenced input: PBMCs. Here the CDR3 DNA reads TGCGCCAGCAGCTTGGCCGCTCCAGGTGAGCAGTACTTC. This sequence encodes CASSLAAPGEQYF.